Described below is a single T cell receptor (beta chain) sequence and its context. Its antigen is not known. PCR employed 60 Vbeta and 13 Jbeta primers. Clones were read by immunoSEQ multiplex PCR, and TCRdb kept only the in-frame ones, dropping some. This table has tens of thousands of clones, around 67% appearing once. These data come from a study of cytomegalovirus exposure and HLA in healthy donors. Overall study findings and caveats: The authors later linked a missense DCLRE1C variant to TCR beta V- and J-gene trimming. Association of 15,000 to 20,000 TCR beta sequences with HLA alleles was found at 0.05 false discovery rate in a later analysis. Earlier results showed most TCR beta V segments being productive about 90% or about 30% of the time.

Unrecorded immune exposure was likely among donors, who were nominally healthy when sampled. The sequence derives from a young woman in good health and CMV-seronegative. Sequencing was done on a sample of PBMCs.

DNA for the CDR3: TGTGCCAGCAGCCCCCAACGGGAGACCCAGTACTTC. Protein sequence: CASSPQRETQYF. This chain connects TRBV14 to TRBJ2-5; D unresolved. Germline V CDR1 and CDR2: SGHDN, FVKESK. This CDR3 spans 12 amino acids. V gave up 4 bases and J gave up 5 bases, with 8 bases separating them.